Below are 31 T cell receptor beta chains sequenced from a single sample in a study of cytomegalovirus exposure and HLA in healthy donors. PCR was performed using 60 Vbeta and 13 Jbeta primers. The repertoire was sequenced with immunoSEQ multiplex PCR; TCRdb's copy has only in-frame clones and lacks some. In the table there are 150,000 to 200,000 clones, around three quarters of which are singletons. Specimen: PBMCs. The receptors were sampled from a man aged 35-49 years in good health and CMV-seropositive.

This clone was detected only once. The chain employs TRBV7-2 and TRBJ2-3; 9 nucleotides match TRBD2. The CDR3 contains 20 residues. Germline values: CDR1 SGHTA, CDR2 FQGNSA. V gave up 0 bases and J gave up 4 bases; unmatched junction bases: 17. This CDR3 reads CASSLAQESRRGGRADTQYF. In nucleotides, the CDR3 is TGTGCCAGCAGCTTAGCGCAGGAGAGCCGGCGGGGGGGCCGCGCAGATACGCAGTATTTT.

V is TRBV18 and J is TRBJ1-2; maybe TRBD1 (6 bases). Trimming cost V 1 base and J 8 bases, with 20 bases left between them. The CDR3 is made up of 16 amino acids. The germline CDR1 and CDR2 sequences are KGHSH and LQKENI. The CDR3 sequence: CASSPLPQGLKYGYTF. DNA for the CDR3: TGTGCCAGCTCACCACTTCCCCAGGGGCTAAAGTACGGCTACACCTTC.

The chain is built from TRBV6-1 and TRBJ2-1, with D perhaps matching TRBD2 (6 bases). Germline V gives CDR1 MNHNS, CDR2 SASEGT. The CDR3 has 15 amino acids. The ends were cut back, 4 bases at V and 7 bases at J, with 17 bases in the middle. The CDR3 loop reads CASSARRGPGNEQFF. CDR3 coding DNA: TGTGCCAGCAGTGCGCGGCGGGGACCCGGGAATGAGCAGTTCTTC.

A remark on this clone: Germline is not matched at one junction end, which may reflect a read error. V gene TRBV7-9 combines with J gene TRBJ1-1, with D possibly TRBD1 on 5 matching bases. CDR3 size: 14 residues. Per the germline V gene, CDR1 is SEHNR and CDR2 is FQNEAQ (reference sequence). The CDR3 loop is CASSFGREGDEAFF. CDR3 DNA: TGTGCTAGCAGCTTCGGCAGGGAAGGAGATGAAGCTTTCTTT.

This clone was seen only once. V usage is TRBV7-8 and J usage is TRBJ2-7, with D perhaps matching TRBD2 (7 bases). The V end lost 5 bases, the J end lost 6 bases, and 14 bases lay between the germline ends. CDR1 SGHVS and CDR2 FQNEAQ come from the germline V gene. The CDR3 runs to 13 residues. DNA for the CDR3: TGTGCCAGCAGCATGGGGGGGGCGAGCGAGCAGTACTTC. Its protein product is CASSMGGASEQYF. Complete variable domain (other parts from reference TRBV7-8 and TRBJ2-7): GAGVSQSPRYKVAKRGQDVALRCDPISGHVSLFWYQQALGQGPEFLTYFQNEAQLDKSGLPSDRFFAERPEGSVSTLKIQRTQQEDSAVYLCASSMGGASEQYFGPGTRLTVT.

The chain links TRBV5-6 to TRBJ2-1; 9 bases map to TRBD2. J gave up 0 bases and V 4 bases, and 5 bases lay outside the gene matches. This CDR3 is 16 amino acids long. The germline gives CDR1 SGHDT, CDR2 YYEEEE. CDR3: CASSIASGVSYNEQFF. The CDR3 bases are TGTGCCAGCAGCATCGCTAGCGGGGTCTCCTACAATGAGCAGTTCTTC.

This rearrangement joins TRBV11-3 to TRBJ2-2, with D maybe TRBD1 (5 bases). V was trimmed by 5 bases and J by 3 bases, leaving 10 bases between them. CDR1 is SGHNT and CDR2 is YENEEA in the germline V gene. The CDR3 spans 14 residues. CDR3 in DNA: TGTGCCAGCAGCCCCCGACAGTACACCGGGGAGCTGTTTTTT. Translation: CASSPRQYTGELFF.

This chain connects TRBV27 to TRBJ2-6; D uncertain. The V end was cut by 4 bases, the J end by 2 bases, with 6 bases between. Germline V gene lookup returns CDR1 MNHEY and CDR2 SMNVEV (reference sequence). This CDR3 comprises 14 residues. The CDR3 sequence: CASSYSAGANVLTF. The CDR3 DNA sequence: TGTGCCAGCAGTTACAGTGCTGGGGCCAACGTCCTGACTTTC.

The chain has TRBV19 and TRBJ1-5; D is unresolved. The ends were cut back, 5 bases at V and 3 bases at J, with 5 bases in the middle. Per germline, CDR1 LNHDA and CDR2 SQIVND (reference sequence). The CDR3 spans 12 residues. CDR3 nucleotides: TGTGCCAGTAGTTTTCACAATCAGCCCCAGCATTTT. Protein: CASSFHNQPQHF.

The gene calls are TRBV5-1 and TRBJ2-2; maybe TRBD1 (7 bases). This CDR3 has 15 residues. Trimming left V 4 bases short and J 4 bases short, with 14 bases between. Looked up from germline, CDR1 is SGHRS and CDR2 is YFSETQ. In DNA, the CDR3 is TGCGCCAGCAGCCCTCGACAGGGAGGCACCGGGGAGCTGTTTTTT. Residues: CASSPRQGGTGELFF.

As regards this clone: Different DNA sequences within this sample yield the same CDR3. This chain links TRBV15 with TRBJ2-5, with D unclear. Per the germline V gene, CDR1 is LNHNV and CDR2 is YYDKDF (reference sequence). The CDR3 consists of 15 residues. The V gene lost 0 bases and the J gene lost 2 bases, with 10 bases spanning the gap. The CDR3 DNA reads as TGTGCCACCAGCAGAGATCGGAGCATACAAGAGACCCAGTACTTC. Its protein product is CATSRDRSIQETQYF. The whole variable domain, filled in from reference TRBV15 and TRBJ2-5, reads DAMVIQNPRYQVTQFGKPVTLSCSQTLNHNVMYWYQQKSSQAPKLLFHYYDKDFNNEADTPDNFQSRRPNTSFCFLDIRSPGLGDTAMYLCATSRDRSIQETQYFGPGTRLLVL.

V usage is TRBV27 and J usage is TRBJ1-6, with 8 bases lining up with TRBD1. Trimming took 5 bases from V and 10 from J; bases not matched to a gene: 10. CDR1 MNHEY and CDR2 SMNVEV come from the germline V gene (reference sequence). The CDR3 contains 15 residues. CDR3 sequence reads: CASSPRTGIRSPLHF. DNA of the CDR3: TGTGCCAGCAGTCCCCGGACAGGGATACGCTCACCCCTCCACTTT.

V is TRBV29-1 and J is TRBJ1-3; 11 positions agree with TRBD1. CDR3 length: 15 residues. J lost 0 bases, V lost 6 bases, and 4 bases had no gene match. Germline assignment: CDR1 SQVTM and CDR2 ANQGSEA. The CDR3 spells CSVWTGGTSGNTIYF. DNA of the CDR3: TGCAGCGTGTGGACAGGGGGCACCTCTGGAAACACCATATATTTT.

The chain employs TRBV5-1 and TRBJ1-2; 7 bases map to TRBD1. From germline, CDR1 is SGHRS and CDR2 YFSETQ. Trimming removed 5 bases from V and 4 bases from J; junction bases left unmatched: 11. The length of the CDR3 is 15 residues. The chain's CDR3 is CASRPGTDNLYGYTF. The CDR3 region has the DNA TGCGCCAGCAGGCCCGGGACAGACAACCTCTATGGCTACACCTTC.

This sequence joins TRBV19 and TRBJ2-1; D remains ambiguous. V lost 3 bases and J 8 bases, leaving 14 bases between the germline ends. The germline CDR1 and CDR2 sequences are LNHDA and SQIVND (reference sequence). The CDR3 runs 14 residues. CDR3 coding DNA: TGTGCCAGTAGTATTCTTTACCAGGTTCATGAGCAGTTCTTC. This sequence encodes CASSILYQVHEQFF.

The chain combines TRBV11-1 with TRBJ2-3, with D unclear. CDR1 and CDR2 (germline): SGHAT, FQDESV (reference sequence). Trimming removed 3 bases at V and 4 bases at J, with 5 bases between. This CDR3 spans 12 amino acids. CDR3 sequence reads: CASSLTSDTQYF. The CDR3 DNA is TGTGCCAGCAGCTTGACTTCAGATACGCAGTATTTT.

This rearrangement joins TRBV27 to TRBJ2-5; D might be TRBD2 (5 bases). This CDR3 is 15 amino acids long. The V gene lost 2 bases and the J gene lost 1 base, with 11 bases spanning the gap. Per germline, CDR1 MNHEY and CDR2 SMNVEV (reference sequence). The chain's CDR3 is CASSLEGTAQETQYF. The CDR3 DNA sequence: TGTGCCAGCAGTTTAGAGGGTACCGCCCAAGAGACCCAGTACTTC.

This clone has a handful of counts. V gene TRBV30 combines with J gene TRBJ2-7; tentative D call: TRBD1 (6 bases). The CDR3 consists of 13 residues. Germline V gene data show CDR1 as GTSNPN and CDR2 as SVGIG (reference sequence). With 5 bases removed from V and 4 bases from J, the gap between germline ends came to 15 bases. This chain's CDR3 is CAWQGKAAYEQYF. The CDR3 DNA sequence: TGTGCCTGGCAGGGGAAGGCGGCATACGAGCAGTACTTC.

The gene calls are TRBV2 and TRBJ2-7, with a weak D call TRBD2 (7 bases). The CDR3 consists of 16 residues. Germline V lookup: CDR1 SNHLY, CDR2 FYNNEI. The germline V and J ends were trimmed by 7 bases and 0 bases, with 19 bases remaining between them. For the CDR3, the DNA is TGTGCCAGCACTCGGAGGGGGGGGACGGTCTCCTACGAGCAGTACTTC. Amino acid sequence: CASTRRGGTVSYEQYF.

Regarding this clone: Without the conserved terminal phenylalanine or tryptophan, this CDR3 likely stems from a read error. This sequence joins TRBV5-6 and TRBJ2-7; the match to TRBD1 covers 7 bases. Per germline, CDR1 SGHDT and CDR2 YYEEEE. The CDR3 runs to 14 residues. With V trimmed by 4 bases and J by 6 bases, 10 bases remained unmatched. CDR3 residues: CASSPDRDQGEQYL. The CDR3 coding sequence is TGTGCCAGCAGCCCAGACAGGGATCAGGGCGAGCAGTACCTC.

The CDR3 region is CASTDPGQNIQYF. As DNA, the CDR3 is TGTGCCAGCACAGATCCTGGGCAAAACATTCAGTACTTC. The genes are TRBV2 and TRBJ2-4; D remains ambiguous. Germline loops: CDR1 SNHLY, CDR2 FYNNEI. The CDR3 consists of 13 residues. V was cut by 7 bases and J by 5 bases, with 12 bases left in between.

The V call is TRBV6-5, the J call TRBJ1-3, with 7 bases fitting TRBD1. The trim removed 0 bases at V and 6 bases at J, leaving 5 bases unmatched. The CDR3 sequence is 15 residues long. Germline-derived CDR1 and CDR2 are MNHEY and SVGAGI. This chain's CDR3 is CASSYSSTGENTIYF. Here the CDR3 DNA reads TGTGCCAGCAGTTACTCGAGTACAGGGGAAAACACCATATATTTT.

The V and J genes are TRBV5-1 and TRBJ2-7; 7 nucleotides line up with TRBD1. The CDR3 covers 15 residues. The germline V gene has CDR1 SGHRS and CDR2 YFSETQ. The ends lost 4 bases at V and 2 bases at J; junction bases unmatched: 9. The CDR3 DNA follows: TGCGCCAGCAGCACACCACCGGGACAGCCCTACGAGCAGTACTTC. It is translated as CASSTPPGQPYEQYF.

V and J are TRBV6-1 and TRBJ2-1, with D maybe TRBD1 (6 bases). V lost 5 bases and J 4 bases, leaving 15 bases between the germline ends. CDR1 is MNHNS, CDR2 SASEGT, per germline. The CDR3 runs to 15 residues. The CDR3 loop is CASSPPGHLYNEQFF. CDR3 nucleotide sequence: TGTGCCAGCAGTCCGCCGGGACATTTATACAATGAGCAGTTCTTC.

The rearrangement joins TRBV18 to TRBJ2-1; 9 nucleotides agree with TRBD1. CDR1 and CDR2 from the germline V gene are KGHSH and LQKENI. This CDR3 spans 15 amino acids. The ends lost 2 bases at V and 10 bases at J; junction bases unmatched: 9. CDR3 region: CASSPWEQGAGEQFF. CDR3 bases: TGTGCCAGCTCACCATGGGAACAGGGGGCAGGGGAGCAGTTCTTC.

The chain couples TRBV19 to TRBJ2-1, with D tentatively TRBD2 (6 bases). The germline CDR1 and CDR2 sequences are LNHDA and SQIVND (reference sequence). Between the trimmed V and J ends, which lost 4 bases and 2 bases, there was a span of 18 bases. The CDR3 contains 17 residues. The CDR3 loop is CASSTRLEGIPYNEQFF. Written as DNA, the CDR3 is TGTGCCAGTAGTACCCGGCTGGAGGGTATCCCCTACAATGAGCAGTTCTTC.

The V call is TRBV2, the J call TRBJ2-7; D uncertain. The CDR3 runs 10 residues. V lost 7 bases, J lost 2 bases, and 3 bases lay in between. In germline, CDR1 is SNHLY, CDR2 FYNNEI. In DNA, the CDR3 is TGTGCCAGCATAGCCTACGAGCAGTACTTC. Protein: CASIAYEQYF.

The chain employs TRBV27 and TRBJ1-1; tentative D call: TRBD1 (5 bases). CDR1 MNHEY and CDR2 SMNVEV come from the germline V gene (reference sequence). The CDR3 is 17 amino acids. V gave up 11 bases and J gave up 2 bases, with 27 bases separating them. The CDR3 reads CASFPGASHSLNTEAFF. The CDR3 coding sequence is TGTGCCTCTTTCCCTGGGGCTTCACACTCTCTAAACACTGAAGCTTTCTTT.

The gene calls are TRBV2 and TRBJ1-1, with D possibly TRBD1 on 6 matching bases. V was cut by 4 bases and J by 5 bases, with 11 bases left in between. This CDR3 contains 13 residues. CDR1 and CDR2 from the germline V gene are SNHLY and FYNNEI. CDR3 coding DNA: TGTGCCAGCAGTGCAGGGGCCCGGACTGAAGCTTTCTTT. Residues: CASSAGARTEAFF.

This clone appeared a few times. The rearrangement uses TRBV6-5 and TRBJ2-7; 7 bases are a match to TRBD2. Looked up from germline, CDR1 is MNHEY and CDR2 is SVGAGI. The CDR3 has 14 amino acids. J lost 1 base, V lost 6 bases, and 6 bases had no gene match. This chain's CDR3 is CASSPTGGSYEQYF. The CDR3 DNA reads as TGTGCCAGCAGCCCTACGGGGGGTTCCTACGAGCAGTACTTC.

The chain employs TRBV29-1 and TRBJ2-3; 8 nucleotides align to TRBD2. V shed 4 bases, J shed 0 bases, and the junction held 9 bases outside the gene matches. From germline, CDR1 is SQVTM and CDR2 ANQGSEA. This CDR3 comprises 16 residues. The CDR3 region has the DNA TGCAGCGTTGCCCCGGGACTAGACCCAAGCACAGATACGCAGTATTTT. It translates to CSVAPGLDPSTDTQYF.